The rows below give T cell receptor beta chains drawn from one sample of a study of T-cell memory formation after mild COVID-19. TCRdb called the 5' RACE reads again in MiXCR, with one record for every CDR3 protein. Here the sample spans under 250,000 distinct CDR3 sequences, 15% being singletons. The sample was PBMCs or a T cell subset sorted from them (not recorded which). Receptors originate from an adult woman who had mild COVID-19 (a few samples of this study predate the infection). Cell type and time point are not known. Each CDR3 is given with its conserved first and last residue. Fields, in order: J gene, clone size, V gene, D gene, CDR3 DNA, CDR3 protein. The D gene is left open where the match is weak. Clone size is stated in some rows and not others, as once, few, many or a class when expanded.

TRBJ2-5 | few | TRBV15 | - | TGTGCCACCAGCAGGATGGGATACCAAGAGACCCAGTACTTC | CATSRMGYQETQYF
TRBJ2-2 | - | TRBV24-1 | TRBD1 | TGTGCCACCAGTGATATAAGGACAGGGGGTGGCGGGGAGCTGTTTTTT | CATSDIRTGGGGELFF
TRBJ2-7 | - | TRBV20-1 | TRBD2 | TGCAGTGCTAGCCGGGGGGAGACCCCCTACGAGCAGTACTTC | CSASRGETPYEQYF
TRBJ1-1 | few | TRBV12-3/TRBV12-4 | - | TGTGCCAGCAGCTCCACCGGCAGGGATAGAGCTGAAGCTTTCTTT | CASSSTGRDRAEAFF
TRBJ2-1 | many | TRBV7-9 | - | TGTGCCAGCAGCCTAACAGCCGCCTACAATGAGCAGTTCTTC | CASSLTAAYNEQFF
TRBJ2-7 | few | TRBV9 | - | TGTGCCAGCAGTCCCGGTCGAGATGAGCAGTACTTC | CASSPGRDEQYF
TRBJ1-2 | few | TRBV19 | - | TGTGCCAGTAGTATTCGGCAGACAAACTATGGCTACACCTTC | CASSIRQTNYGYTF
TRBJ2-3 | - | TRBV12-3/TRBV12-4 | - | TGTGCCAGCAGTTGGGCAGGGTTACGTGGAGATACGCAGTATTTT | CASSWAGLRGDTQYF
TRBJ2-2 | - | TRBV7-3 | - | TGTGCCAGCAGCTTTCGGGGTTCCGGGGAGCTGTTTTTT | CASSFRGSGELFF
TRBJ2-2 | few | TRBV29-1 | TRBD1 | TGCAGCGTTGAGGGACAGCGGACCGGGGAGCTGTTTTTT | CSVEGQRTGELFF